The 17 T cell receptor beta chains given below trace back to one sample, sequenced in a study of OX40 agonist ivuxolimab in advanced cancers. Generated by immunoSEQ multiplex PCR, the TCRdb table keeps only in-frame clones and is missing some. Of under 40,000 clones in the sample, about nine tenths were seen once. Sequences were derived from CD4+ or CD8+ T cells sorted from blood, sampled in a trial of the OX40 agonist ivuxolimab. The receptor source for this set is an adult with an advanced solid tumor such as melanoma, head and neck, liver or kidney cancer.

The chain recombines TRBV14 with TRBJ1-2, with D tentatively TRBD1 (6 bases). Germline-derived CDR1 and CDR2 are SGHDN and FVKESK. V was clipped by 0 bases and J by 8 bases, with 13 bases between them. The length of the CDR3 is 14 residues. DNA of the CDR3: TGTGCCAGCAGCCAAGATGGGGGGCCAGAGGGCTACACCTTC. The encoded protein is CASSQDGGPEGYTF.

The V and J genes are TRBV7-6 and TRBJ2-2; 7 nucleotides line up with TRBD2. V lost 1 base to trimming and J lost 1 base; unmatched junction nucleotides: 3. Germline V gives CDR1 SGHVS, CDR2 FNYEAQ. The CDR3 runs to 16 residues. CDR3 in amino acids: CASSLEPSGNTGELFF. The CDR3 nucleotides read TGTGCCAGCAGCTTAGAGCCTAGCGGGAACACCGGGGAGCTGTTTTTT.

V usage is TRBV7-9 and J usage is TRBJ2-5; 8 bases fit TRBD2. CDR1 is SEHNR, CDR2 FQNEAQ, per germline (reference sequence). V lost 4 bases to trimming and J lost 0 bases; unmatched junction nucleotides: 7. This CDR3 is 16 amino acids long. This CDR3 reads CASSSTGGGNQETQYF. The CDR3, as DNA: TGTGCCAGCAGCTCCACCGGGGGGGGGAACCAAGAGACCCAGTACTTC.

Written as DNA, the CDR3 is TGTGCCAGCAGCTTGTTTACTGAAGCTTTCTTT. Encoded protein: CASSLFTEAFF. The chain couples TRBV5-6 to TRBJ1-1; unclear D gene. V was trimmed by 1 base and J by 5 bases, leaving 3 bases between them. This CDR3 region has 11 residues. Germline CDR1 reads SGHDT; CDR2 reads YYEEEE.

The V gene is TRBV7-9, the J gene TRBJ2-5; 7 bases line up with TRBD1. The V segment lost 1 base and the J segment 4 bases; nucleotides outside the gene matches: 6. CDR1 is SEHNR and CDR2 is FQNEAQ in the germline V gene (reference sequence). The CDR3 is 15 amino acids. The CDR3 sequence: CASSLGDSWGETQYF. For the CDR3, the DNA is TGTGCCAGCAGCTTAGGGGACAGCTGGGGAGAGACCCAGTACTTC.

The gene calls are TRBV4-3 and TRBJ2-2; D unresolved. Trimming shortened V by 0 bases and J by 3 bases, and 11 bases separated the two germline ends. The CDR3 is made up of 16 amino acids. Germline CDR1 reads LGHNA; CDR2 reads YSLEER. The CDR3 loop reads CASSQDSTWDTGELFF. CDR3 in DNA: TGCGCCAGCAGCCAAGATTCCACCTGGGACACCGGGGAGCTGTTTTTT.

The rearrangement uses TRBV11-1 and TRBJ2-7; 8 nucleotides line up with TRBD2. V lost 1 base and J lost 3; bases outside the gene matches: 2. The CDR3 is 14 residues long. CDR1 is SGHAT and CDR2 is FQDESV in the germline V gene (reference sequence). CDR3 amino acids: CASSLGTSLYEQYV. The CDR3 DNA sequence: TGTGCCAGCAGCTTAGGGACTAGCCTCTACGAGCAGTACGTC.

The gene calls are TRBV7-9 and TRBJ1-2, with D possibly being TRBD1 (6 bases). From germline, CDR1 is SEHNR and CDR2 FQNEAQ (reference sequence). Trimming pared 0 bases from V and 1 base from J, leaving 9 bases between. There are 15 residues in the CDR3. This CDR3 reads CASSLASRGNYGYTF. CDR3 DNA sequence: TGTGCCAGCAGCTTAGCGAGCAGGGGTAACTATGGCTACACCTTC.

This sequence joins TRBV30 and TRBJ2-7; D might be TRBD1 (6 bases). Germline lookup yields CDR1 GTSNPN and CDR2 SVGIG (reference sequence). V lost 1 base and J lost 0, with 7 bases in between. The CDR3 contains 13 residues. The CDR3 bases are TGTGCCTGGAGTGGGGACAACTCCTACGAGCAGTACTTC. Translating gives CAWSGDNSYEQYF.

This sequence joins TRBV12-5 and TRBJ2-1; 7 positions agree with TRBD1. The length of the CDR3 is 18 residues. Trimming at V came to 1 base and at J to 0 bases, leaving 9 bases not matched to a gene. The V gene's germline CDR1 is LGHNT and CDR2 FRNRAP. The CDR3 DNA reads as TGTGCTAGTGGTTTGGGCCTCAGGGGGTCAAGCTCCTACAATGAGCAGTTCTTC. Residues: CASGLGLRGSSSYNEQFF.

The chain couples TRBV30 to TRBJ2-7, with TRBD1 matching over 8 bases. V lost 4 bases, J lost 2 bases, and 10 bases stayed unmatched. This CDR3 contains 15 residues. The V gene's germline CDR1 is GTSNPN and CDR2 SVGIG (reference sequence). This CDR3 reads CAWTNLRDRPYEQYF. Written as DNA, the CDR3 is TGTGCCTGGACCAACCTCCGGGACAGGCCCTACGAGCAGTACTTC. The whole variable domain, remainder taken from reference TRBV30 and TRBJ2-7, is SQTIHQWPATLVQPVGSPLSLECTVEGTSNPNLYWYRQAAGRGLQLLFYSVGIGQISSEVPQNLSASRPQDRQFILSSKKLLLSDSGFYLCAWTNLRDRPYEQYFGPGTRLTVT.

This clone has a handful of counts. J is TRBJ2-1 and V is TRBV27; D gene uncertain. There are 13 residues in the CDR3. V lost 5 bases and J lost 4, with 9 bases in between. Germline values: CDR1 MNHEY, CDR2 SMNVEV (reference sequence). CDR3 sequence reads: CASSPGRYNEQFF. For the CDR3, the DNA is TGTGCCAGCAGTCCCGGACGGTACAATGAGCAGTTCTTC.

The rearrangement joins TRBV4-1 to TRBJ2-7; no clear D gene. The CDR3 contains 15 residues. Between the trimmed V and J ends, which lost 0 bases and 3 bases, there was a span of 12 bases. Germline CDR1 and CDR2: MGHRA and YSYEKL. For the CDR3, the DNA is TGCGCCAGCAGCCAAGATGAGTCAAGGGTCTACGAGCAGTACGTC. It translates to CASSQDESRVYEQYV.

The chain couples TRBV9 to TRBJ1-5; possibly TRBD1 for D (6 bases). Germline-derived CDR1 and CDR2 are SGDLS and YYNGEE. Trimming left V 4 bases short and J 6 bases short, with 11 bases between. The CDR3 has 13 residues. CDR3 region: CASSSGASQPQHF. In DNA, the CDR3 is TGTGCCAGCAGCTCGGGGGCTAGTCAGCCCCAGCATTTT.

The rearrangement links TRBV15 to TRBJ2-5; 9 bases align to TRBD2. CDR1 is LNHNV and CDR2 is YYDKDF in the germline V gene (reference sequence). This CDR3 has 15 residues. Trimming cost V 2 bases and J 4 bases; bases outside gene matches: 5. The CDR3 coding sequence is TGTGCCACCAGCAGACTAGCGGGAATGGTAGAGACCCAGTACTTC. This codes for CATSRLAGMVETQYF.

This chain links TRBV9 with TRBJ1-1; 7 bases are a match to TRBD1. Germline CDR1 reads SGDLS; CDR2 reads YYNGEE. V dropped 3 bases and J dropped 6; count of bases not matched to a gene: 20. CDR3 length equals 18 residues. In DNA form, the CDR3 reads TGTGCCAGCAGCGGAGATCTCAGGGGGGCCCTTATTATTTCTGAAGCTTTCTTT. Amino acid sequence: CASSGDLRGALIISEAFF.

The chain uses TRBV4-1 and TRBJ2-1; D remains unclear. The ends were cut back, 0 bases at V and 4 bases at J, with 1 base in the middle. There are 12 residues in the CDR3. Germline CDR1 MGHRA, CDR2 YSYEKL. The CDR3 is CASSQDYNEQFF. In DNA, the CDR3 is TGCGCCAGCAGCCAAGATTACAATGAGCAGTTCTTC.